This T cell receptor (beta chain) originates from a study of blood T cell repertoires in COVID-19. The overall study: Sources were T cells, B-cell-depleted T cells, or PBMCs; the material itself was cDNA or gDNA.

Authors' analysis steps: Reference gene primer amplification gave estimated nucleated cell counts. Here immunoSEQ multiplex PCR was the method, and the copy in TCRdb shows in-frame clones only, minus some. The V and J calls and clone size are taken from that table; D and trimming were inferred from the DNA. This table holds 200,000 to 300,000 clones, about 82% found once. Across about two dozen US areas, participants ranged in age from about 18 to 90 years. Two negative PCRs, clearance, or symptom resolution had been documented for recovered Cohort 3 donors. There are 15 residues in the CDR3. Losses at the gene ends were 4 bases for V and 6 bases for J; bases not matched to a gene: 6. Germline V gives CDR1 LGHDT, CDR2 YNNKEL (reference sequence).

The chain uses TRBV3-1 (or the pseudogene TRBV3-2) and TRBJ1-5; 10 bases match TRBD1. The sequenced material came from PBMCs or T cells enriched from blood (not recorded which). The receptor was isolated from a woman in her forties or fifties who had recovered from COVID-19. The CDR3: CASSPATGGSQPQHF. The CDR3 DNA is TGTGCCAGCAGCCCCGCGACAGGGGGCTCTCAGCCCCAGCATTTT.